This TCR beta chain was captured in a study of blood T cell repertoires in COVID-19. Study details: Some COVID-19 samples were acute and others convalescent; all came from the United States, Italy and Spain.

This table comes from immunoSEQ multiplex PCR, and its TCRdb copy is limited to in-frame clones, with some not included. The table shows some 360,000 clones, with around nine tenths occurring only once. Turning to this clone: The junction departs from germline at one end; a sequencing error may be responsible.

Participants came from roughly 23 US areas, aged about 18 to 89 years. This TCR was sampled from a woman in her 30s who had been exposed to COVID-19. The material sequenced was PBMCs or T cells enriched from blood (not recorded which).

This chain's CDR3 is CSAEKAGTGEETQYF. The CDR3, as DNA: TGCAGCGCTGAAAAGGCGGGGACAGGGGAAGAGACCCAGTACTTC. The chain joins TRBV29-1 to TRBJ2-5; 10 nucleotides align to TRBD1. Germline V gene data show CDR1 as SQVTM and CDR2 as ANQGSEA. CDR3 length: 15 residues.